One and the same sample provided the 4 T cell receptor beta chains below, sequenced in a study of T cells in Graves' hyperthyroidism and ophthalmopathy. The CDR3 regions of TCR beta were amplified from RNA transcripts. First-round RT-PCR of the TCR CDR3 relied on the HTBI primer set. Via MiXCR, TCRdb re-called the multiplex PCR reads, giving one row per CDR3 protein. The table lists 280,000 or so distinct CDR3 sequences, about 15% of them singletons. Sequencing was done on a sample of blood. The source is a woman in her forties or fifties with Graves' hyperthyroidism that later progressed to Graves' ophthalmopathy.

This clonotype was observed many times. V and J are TRBV28 and TRBJ2-3; maybe TRBD2 (6 bases). The V and J ends lost 7 bases and 2 bases respectively, with 13 bases between them. Germline CDR1 is MDHEN and CDR2 is SYDVKM. This CDR3 comprises 14 residues. The CDR3 loop reads CASKPGTSTDTQYF. DNA for the CDR3: TGTGCCAGCAAACCGGGGACTTCCACAGATACGCAGTATTTT.

This clonotype was seen repeatedly, ten times or more. The chain combines TRBV2 with TRBJ1-5; 9 bases map to TRBD1. Trimming removed 6 bases from V and 6 bases from J; junction bases left unmatched: 9. From germline, CDR1 is SNHLY and CDR2 FYNNEI. This CDR3 spans 15 amino acids. CDR3 sequence (DNA): TGTGCCAGCAGGGAACGAACAGGGGGCGGTCAGCCCCAGCATTTT. It translates to CASRERTGGGQPQHF.

Many counts were recorded for this clonotype. The rearrangement uses TRBV5-1 and TRBJ2-2, with D possibly being TRBD2 (5 bases). Per the germline V gene, CDR1 is SGHRS and CDR2 is YFSETQ. The CDR3 is 16 residues long. V lost 4 bases and J 0 bases, leaving 13 bases between the germline ends. The CDR3 DNA reads as TGCGCCAGCAGCCTAGCTAGCTTACCGAACACCGGGGAGCTGTTTTTT. It encodes CASSLASLPNTGELFF.

This clonotype was observed a few times. The chain uses TRBV20-1 and TRBJ2-1; 8 bases match TRBD2. The CDR3 runs 13 residues. The germline V gene has CDR1 DFQATT and CDR2 SNEGSKA (reference sequence). V shed 6 bases, J shed 10 bases, and the junction held 11 bases outside the gene matches. CDR3 coding DNA: TGCAGTGCCCAGAGTAGCGGGACAAACGAGCAGTTCTTC. This gives the protein CSAQSSGTNEQFF.